These T cell receptor beta chains were read from a single sample in a study of beta chain features in type 1 diabetes. Here immunoSEQ multiplex PCR was the method, and the copy in TCRdb shows in-frame clones only, minus some. The repertoire holds about 150,000 clones, with under 13% as singletons. Sequenced sample: central memory CD4+ T cells from blood. The receptor set was obtained from a man between 25 and 39 years old with type 1 diabetes. CDR3s include the opening cysteine and the closing phenylalanine or tryptophan. The D gene is left open where the match is weak. The size of a clone is reported for some rows only, either as once, few or many, or as a class for expanded clones.

D	size	V	J	CDR3	DNA
NA	NA	TRBV9	TRBJ2-1	CASSVEMGLNEQFF	TGTGCCAGCAGCGTCGAAATGGGGCTCAATGAGCAGTTCTTC
TRBD1	NA	TRBV18	TRBJ2-1	CASSPGQGGQSEQFF	TGTGCCAGCTCACCGGGACAGGGCGGGCAAAGTGAGCAGTTCTTC
NA	many	TRBV11-2	TRBJ2-1	CASSLGWTGGNEQFF	TGTGCCAGCAGCTTGGGTTGGACCGGGGGCAATGAGCAGTTCTTC
TRBD1	NA	TRBV28	TRBJ1-3	CATWDSTGNTIYF	TGTGCCACCTGGGACAGTACCGGAAACACCATATATTTT
TRBD1	few	TRBV5-4	TRBJ2-7	CASRFTGDTSYEQYF	TGTGCCAGCAGATTCACAGGGGACACCTCCTACGAGCAGTACTTC
NA	medium-sized	TRBV29-1	TRBJ1-1	CSVMEQYNTEAFF	TGCAGCGTTATGGAACAGTATAACACTGAAGCTTTCTTT
NA	many	TRBV7-9	TRBJ2-2	CASSPLSLNTGELFF	TGTGCCAGCAGCCCCTTATCGTTAAACACCGGGGAGCTGTTTTTT
NA	NA	TRBV4-3	TRBJ2-3	CASSRVYAGAVYSTDTQYF	TGCGCCAGCAGCCGCGTATATGCGGGCGCGGTATATAGCACAGATACGCAGTATTTT
TRBD2	NA	TRBV28	TRBJ2-1	CASSSGTSGVNEQFF	TGTGCCAGCAGTTCCGGGACTAGCGGGGTGAATGAGCAGTTCTTC
TRBD1	few	TRBV18	TRBJ1-5	CASSPDRAQPQHF	TGTGCCAGCTCACCGGACAGGGCTCAGCCCCAGCATTTT
TRBD2	NA	TRBV4-2	TRBJ2-2	CASSQVAGGDTGELFF	TGTGCCAGCAGCCAAGTAGCGGGAGGTGACACCGGGGAGCTGTTTTTT
NA	NA	TRBV7-2	TRBJ2-2	CASRQTRVGELFF	TGTGCCAGCAGGCAGACGCGGGTCGGGGAGCTGTTTTTT
NA	NA	TRBV7-6	TRBJ2-1	CASSLGPDTSYNEQFF	TGTGCCAGCAGCTTAGGTCCGGACACATCATACAATGAGCAGTTCTTC
TRBD1	NA	TRBV28	TRBJ1-1	CASRLPTGGHTEAFF	TGTGCCAGCAGGTTACCTACAGGGGGCCACACTGAAGCTTTCTTT
TRBD1	NA	TRBV28	TRBJ2-2	CASRDSNTGELFF	TGTGCCAGCCGGGACAGTAACACCGGGGAGCTGTTTTTT
NA	NA	TRBV4-3	TRBJ1-1	CASSQELDTEAFF	TGCGCCAGCAGCCAAGAGTTAGACACTGAAGCTTTCTTT
NA	NA	TRBV30	TRBJ2-1	CAWSGGLGKGSSYNEQFF	TGTGCCTGGAGTGGTGGACTGGGAAAAGGGAGCTCCTACAATGAGCAGTTCTTC
NA	few	TRBV5-1	TRBJ2-2	CASSLYGVNTGELFF	TGCGCCAGCAGCTTGTACGGGGTGAACACCGGGGAGCTGTTTTTT
NA	NA	TRBV11-2	TRBJ2-5	CASSINGAQETQYF	TGTGCCAGCAGCATAAACGGAGCACAAGAGACCCAGTACTTC
NA	few	TRBV6-6	TRBJ2-3	CASSYSAGTDTQYF	TGTGCCAGCAGTTACTCGGCGGGCACAGATACGCAGTATTTT
NA	few	TRBV4-2	TRBJ1-3	CASSQDGGSYGNTIYF	TGTGCCAGCAGCCAAGATGGTGGGAGCTACGGGAACACCATATATTTT
NA	NA	TRBV14	TRBJ2-1	CASSLFSYNEQFF	TGTGCCAGCAGCCTCTTCTCCTACAATGAGCAGTTCTTC
NA	few	TRBV5-1	TRBJ2-5	CASSLDVQQETQYF	TGCGCCAGCAGCTTGGATGTACAACAAGAGACCCAGTACTTC
NA	NA	TRBV7-9	TRBJ2-6	CASSLGLSDSSGANVLTF	TGTGCCAGCAGCTTAGGACTTTCCGACAGTTCTGGGGCCAACGTCCTGACTTTC
TRBD2	NA	TRBV11-2	TRBJ2-1	CASNSLGLAGKNEQFF	TGTGCCAGCAACTCTCTGGGGCTAGCGGGAAAAAATGAGCAGTTCTTC
TRBD2	few	TRBV5-5	TRBJ2-1	CASSLAPQREGQTEQFF	TGTGCCAGCAGCTTGGCCCCTCAGCGGGAGGGCCAGACTGAGCAGTTCTTC
NA	few	TRBV18	TRBJ2-3	CASSPSGTTTDTQYF	TGTGCCAGCTCACCATCCGGGACAACCACAGATACGCAGTATTTT
NA	NA	TRBV4-3	TRBJ1-2	CASSHEWDNGYTF	TGCGCCAGCAGCCACGAATGGGACAACGGCTACACCTTC
NA	few	TRBV28	TRBJ1-5	CASSSHSGTSNQPQHF	TGTGCCAGCAGTTCCCACAGCGGAACAAGCAATCAGCCCCAGCATTTT
TRBD1	NA	TRBV28	TRBJ2-2	CASGPGQGNTGELFF	TGTGCCAGCGGGCCAGGACAGGGGAACACCGGGGAGCTGTTTTTT
TRBD2	NA	TRBV7-9	TRBJ2-3	CASSLGRGKRDSTDTQYF	TGTGCCAGCAGCTTAGGTCGGGGGAAGCGGGACAGCACAGATACGCAGTATTTT
TRBD2	NA	TRBV13	TRBJ2-3	CASSSSDGGGTDTQYF	TGTGCCAGCAGCTCATCCGACGGGGGGGGCACAGATACGCAGTATTTT
NA	many	TRBV6-5	TRBJ2-4	CASIHRNIQYF	TGTGCCAGCATCCATAGAAACATTCAGTACTTC
NA	NA	TRBV5-6	TRBJ2-3	CASSPSRGAQDTQYF	TGTGCCAGCAGCCCTTCACGGGGGGCGCAAGATACGCAGTATTTT
TRBD2	NA	TRBV19	TRBJ2-1	CASSIASGSAYDEQFF	TGTGCCAGTAGTATAGCTAGCGGGAGCGCCTACGATGAGCAGTTCTTC
TRBD1	NA	TRBV14	TRBJ2-3	CASSQDQPDRGSDTQYF	TGTGCCAGCAGCCAAGATCAACCGGACAGGGGGTCAGATACGCAGTATTTT
NA	NA	TRBV6-4	TRBJ2-1	CASSPVASSEQFF	TGTGCCAGCAGTCCGGTTGCGAGTTCGGAGCAGTTCTTC
NA	once	TRBV7-3	TRBJ1-1	CATSQGKNTEAFF	TGTGCCACCAGTCAGGGGAAGAACACTGAAGCTTTCTTT
NA	NA	TRBV11-2	TRBJ2-6	CASSYDSTGANVLTF	TGTGCCAGCAGCTATGACAGTACTGGGGCCAACGTCCTGACTTTC
TRBD1	few	TRBV7-9	TRBJ1-1	CASSATGGTEAFF	TGTGCCAGCAGCGCGACAGGGGGCACTGAAGCTTTCTTT
NA	few	TRBV5-1	TRBJ2-2	CASRSDSSNTGELFF	TGCGCCAGCAGATCCGACAGCTCGAACACCGGGGAGCTGTTTTTT
TRBD2	NA	TRBV5-6	TRBJ2-3	CASSLGSGSADTQYF	TGTGCCAGCAGCTTGGGGAGCGGGAGCGCAGATACGCAGTATTTT
NA	NA	TRBV6-5	TRBJ1-1	CASSYSVSDTEAFF	TGTGCCAGCAGTTACTCGGTCTCAGACACTGAAGCTTTCTTT
NA	NA	TRBV29-1	TRBJ2-1	CSVDSEGHGNEQFF	TGCAGCGTTGACTCCGAAGGACACGGCAATGAGCAGTTCTTC
NA	few	TRBV28	TRBJ1-2	CASSLPQSNYGYTF	TGTGCCAGCAGTTTACCCCAGTCTAACTATGGCTACACCTTC
TRBD2	few	TRBV4-3	TRBJ2-5	CASSQDPSGLSLETQYF	TGCGCCAGCAGCCAAGATCCTAGCGGGCTATCACTAGAGACCCAGTACTTC
TRBD2	NA	TRBV4-3	TRBJ2-7	CASSQDGTGTSGSGQYF	TGCGCCAGCAGCCAAGATGGGACCGGGACTAGCGGGAGTGGGCAGTACTTC
NA	few	TRBV7-8	TRBJ1-5	CASTSEADQPQHF	TGTGCCAGCACCAGCGAGGCAGATCAGCCCCAGCATTTT
TRBD2	NA	TRBV5-5	TRBJ2-1	CASSLRERERGRLNEQFF	TGTGCCAGCAGCTTGCGGGAGAGAGAGCGGGGGAGACTAAATGAGCAGTTCTTC
NA	NA	TRBV5-4	TRBJ1-1	CASSSGGGDTEAFF	TGTGCCAGCAGCTCGGGTGGGGGGGACACTGAAGCTTTCTTT
NA	few	TRBV18	TRBJ2-7	CASSQGIEEQYF	TGTGCCAGCTCCCAGGGGATCGAGGAGCAGTACTTC
TRBD2	NA	TRBV5-1	TRBJ2-1	CASSPGLLDEQFF	TGCGCCAGCAGCCCGGGACTACTCGATGAGCAGTTCTTC
NA	few	TRBV6-5	TRBJ2-7	CASSSTSSSSYEQYF	TGTGCCAGCAGTTCAACTAGCAGTAGCTCCTACGAGCAGTACTTC
TRBD1	NA	TRBV7-3	TRBJ2-2	CASSWDRNTGELFF	TGTGCCAGCAGCTGGGACAGAAACACCGGGGAGCTGTTTTTT
NA	few	TRBV9	TRBJ2-1	CASSVGLSRGNEQFF	TGTGCCAGCAGCGTAGGGTTAAGTCGGGGGAATGAGCAGTTCTTC
TRBD2	few	TRBV4-3	TRBJ2-7	CASSQGRRSGGSSYEQYF	TGCGCCAGCAGCCAAGGTCGGCGGAGCGGGGGTAGCTCCTACGAGCAGTACTTC
NA	few	TRBV5-6	TRBJ2-6	CASSLASMWGVGANVLTF	TGTGCCAGCAGCTTGGCCAGTATGTGGGGAGTTGGGGCCAACGTCCTGACTTTC
NA	few	TRBV2	TRBJ2-1	CASALGSSYNEQFF	TGTGCCAGCGCACTAGGGAGCTCCTACAATGAGCAGTTCTTC
NA	NA	TRBV7-9	TRBJ2-1	CASSLALAGTYNEQFF	TGTGCCAGCAGCTTAGCGCTGGCGGGGACCTACAATGAGCAGTTCTTC
TRBD2	few	TRBV4-3	TRBJ2-1	CASSQVHAGGGNEQFF	TGCGCCAGCAGCCAAGTGCATGCGGGAGGGGGCAATGAGCAGTTCTTC